This T cell receptor beta chain was sequenced in a study of blood T cell repertoires in COVID-19. Study context: Samples taken during acute and convalescent COVID-19 were collected in the United States, Italy and Spain. Sources were T cells, B-cell-depleted T cells, or PBMCs; the material itself was cDNA or gDNA.

Original processing notes: Reference gene primer amplification yielded estimated nucleated cell counts. TCRdb's copy holds only in-frame clones and misses some; the assay was immunoSEQ multiplex PCR. V, J and clone size are taken as reported in that table, and D and trimming were inferred from the DNA itself. The sample yields about 190,000 clones, 70% to 90% seen once. Germline V CDR1 and CDR2: MDHEN, SYDVKM. V was cut by 1 base and J by 2 bases, with 15 bases left in between. The CDR3 runs 16 residues. The sample holds one count of this clone. The genes are TRBV28 and TRBJ2-7; D perhaps matches TRBD1 (6 bases). Sequencing was carried out using peripheral blood. The TCR sequence derives from a man aged 25-45 years with acute or convalescent COVID-19. CDR3 sequence (DNA): TGTGCCAGCAGTTTATCCGGCGGGCGACAGGCCTACGAGCAGTACTTC. The encoded protein is CASSLSGGRQAYEQYF.